The sequence of this T cell receptor beta chain was determined in a study of blood T cells in healthy people across ages. General observations from the study: Long-lived and aged donors differed, with more naive CD4+ cells and higher diversity in the long-lived. Per-million-T-cell TCR beta diversity fell roughly linearly with age. Conclusively comparing naive with antigen-experienced cells was impossible with unsorted PBMCs. Naive T cell percentage by flow cytometry tracked strongly with beta diversity.

Through a sample-barcoded 5' primer and a J-beta primer mix, a second PCR was run for roughly 7 to 11 cycles. TCRdb fed the 5' RACE reads into MiXCR, producing one record per CDR3 protein. This table holds hundreds of thousands of distinct CDR3 sequences, about 50% found once. The CDR3 extends over 15 amino acids. Per germline, CDR1 SGHTA and CDR2 FQGTGA. A word on this clonotype: Its target is unknown. A read error may explain this, as a much larger clone is one base away.

The receptor was derived from a woman over 75 in good health. This chain joins TRBV7-3 and TRBJ2-3, with D possibly matching TRBD2 (6 bases). The sequenced material came from blood. CDR3 region: CARSLTSISTDTQYF. The CDR3 DNA sequence: TGTGCCCGCAGCCTGACTAGTATCTCGACAGATACGCAGTATTTT.